This T cell receptor beta chain was obtained from a study of OX40 agonist ivuxolimab in advanced cancers. Assay used: immunoSEQ multiplex PCR; TCRdb lists only in-frame clones, some missing. This table holds about 120,000 clones, approximately 92% found once. V lost 6 bases and J lost 2, with 11 bases in between. The germline gives CDR1 MDHEN, CDR2 SYDVKM. The CDR3 consists of 13 residues. This TCR derives from an adult with an advanced solid tumor such as melanoma, head and neck, liver or kidney cancer. The chain links TRBV28 to TRBJ2-7; D not certain. Sample: CD4+ or CD8+ T cells sorted from blood, taken in a trial of the OX40 agonist ivuxolimab. As DNA, the CDR3 is TGTGCCAGCAGCCGAATACCTACCTACGAGCAGTACTTC. This codes for CASSRIPTYEQYF. Filled out from reference TRBV28 and TRBJ2-7, the complete variable domain reads DVKVTQSSRYLVKRTGEKVFLECVQDMDHENMFWYRQDPGLGLRLIYFSYDVKMKEKGDIPEGYSVSREKKERFSLILESASTNQTSMYLCASSRIPTYEQYFGPGTRLTVT.